This T cell receptor beta chain was recorded in a study of blood T cell repertoires in COVID-19 (TCRdb year 2020). For the wider study: Collaborator samples came from the United States, Italy and Spain and covered acute and convalescent phases of COVID-19. Deeply sampled blood TCRbeta repertoires from subjects exposed to, actively infected with, or recovered from COVID-19 were included in the dataset. The samples were drawn from two sources: the first 160 participants of the ongoing ImmuneRACE study, and over 1,000 subjects contributed by 6 global collaborators. Where available, HLA class I and class II types were taken from metadata supplied by the sample provider and were not determined by assay-based typing. The sample metadata nearly always contained a de-identified subject ID, COVID-19 status, age in years and sex. The prospective study material was composed of cDNA or gDNA derived from T cells, B-cell-depleted T cells, or PBMCs. The repertoires were made available in a free public database intended to serve as a resource for research on the immune response to SARS-CoV-2.

About this clone: Its antigen remains undetermined. Base qualities are missing; no much larger clone stands one base away.

The investigation overall reported the following: How much clinical and demographic metadata was included differed by source and by participant, and the metadata was provided uncurated.

TCRbeta CDR3 regions were amplified from genomic DNA by means of the immunoSEQ Assay, a bias-controlled multiplex PCR. The paper's processing steps were these. The number of nucleated cells in each sample was estimated from the amplification of reference gene primers within the assay. To quantify the absolute abundance of each unique TCRbeta CDR3 rearrangement, sequence reads were collapsed and filtered. For each sample, productive Simpson clonality was calculated as the square root of Simpson's diversity index over productive rearrangements. Entries here come from immuneACCESS through TCRdb and include only in-frame sequences with V and J called. Some clones fail to appear in such tables; in the studies checked, an unresolved V gene covers under half of the shortfall, and the cause of the remainder is unknown. V and J calls and clone size are those listed in that table; D and trimming were worked out from the DNA. The sample data list 240,000 or so clones, and 70% to 85% of these were observed just once. Jointly, the top ten make up 1.9% of the sample.

CDR1 and CDR2, per the germline V gene, are KGHSH and LQKENI. Trimming removed 6 bases from V and 5 bases from J; the gene matches leave 9 bases unexplained. The CDR3 starts with the cysteine, ends with the phenylalanine, and has 15 residues. Of all the DNA, just the CDR3 is kept, 45 bases in frame from base 1. Each collaborating institution followed its own protocols to collect whole blood in K2EDTA tubes. For TCRbeta analysis, collaborators shipped samples in one of three forms: frozen whole blood, isolated PBMCs, or DNA extracted from either of those sample types. The sequence was obtained from an elderly woman with acute or convalescent COVID-19. Sequenced: peripheral blood. The sequence joins TRBV18 to TRBJ2-2, with 7 bases in between that match TRBD1. In nucleotides, the sequence is TGTGCCAGCTCTACCGGGACAGCTGATACCGGGGAGCTGTTTTTT. Its translation reads: CASSTGTADTGELFF. The full variable domain, with segments outside the CDR3 supplied by the reference TRBV18 and TRBJ2-2 proteins, appears as NAGVMQNPRHLVRRRGQEARLRCSPMKGHSHVYWYRQLPEEGLKFMVYLQKENIIDESGMPKERFSAEFPKEGPSILRIQQVVRGDSAAYFCASSTGTADTGELFFGEGSRLTVL.